The clone carrying this TCR beta chain is a singleton in its sample. This sample was included in a study of blood T cells in healthy people across ages. CDR1 is LNHNV and CDR2 is YYDKDF in the germline V gene (reference sequence). Trimming removed 0 bases at V and 3 bases at J, with 2 bases between. The CDR3 contains 12 residues. Next came a second PCR, run for roughly 6 to 11 cycles, which used a sample-barcoded 5' primer along with a J-beta primer mix. Via MiXCR, TCRdb re-called the 5' RACE reads, giving one row per CDR3 protein. The data hold approximately 1.5 million distinct CDR3 sequences, with about 42% observed a single time.

Input material: blood. The receptor was derived from a young woman in good health. The V gene is TRBV15, the J gene TRBJ1-2; no firm D call. The chain's CDR3 is CATSRDHYGYTF. The DNA of the CDR3 is TGTGCCACCAGCAGAGATCACTATGGCTACACCTTC. The full variable domain, completed using reference TRBV15 and TRBJ1-2, is DAMVIQNPRYQVTQFGKPVTLSCSQTLNHNVMYWYQQKSSQAPKLLFHYYDKDFNNEADTPDNFQSRRPNTSFCFLDIRSPGLGDTAMYLCATSRDHYGYTFGSGTRLTVV.